The next 24 T cell receptor beta chains were all read from a single sample in a study of blood T cell repertoires in COVID-19. Here immunoSEQ multiplex PCR was the method, and the copy in TCRdb shows in-frame clones only, minus some. The sample lists about 81,000 clones, around nine tenths seen once, with more than 0.95% in the top ten. The sequencing input was PBMCs or T cells enriched from blood (not recorded which). The receptor set was obtained from a woman in her forties or fifties with acute COVID-19.

This chain uses TRBV2 with TRBJ2-3; 11 bases align to TRBD1. The CDR3 has 15 amino acids. The V gene end was trimmed by 3 bases and the J gene end by 5 bases; junction bases not matched to a gene: 4. CDR1 is SNHLY and CDR2 is FYNNEI in the germline V gene. The CDR3 sequence: CASSEGTGGRDTQYF. CDR3 bases: TGTGCCAGCAGTGAGGGGACAGGGGGACGAGATACGCAGTATTTT.

This chain uses TRBV5-8 with TRBJ2-1; D gene uncertain. Trimming took off 0 bases at V and 7 bases at J, with 5 bases between the two ends. The CDR3 consists of 12 residues. Per germline, CDR1 SGHTS and CDR2 YDEGEE. The CDR3 loop is CASSLGLNEQFF. CDR3 coding DNA: TGTGCCAGCAGCTTGGGGCTTAATGAGCAGTTCTTC.

The CDR3 DNA reads TGTGCCAGCAGCTTAGGGGGACAGGGCCTCACTGAAGCTTTCTTT. Its translation: CASSLGGQGLTEAFF. This chain joins TRBV7-8 and TRBJ1-1; 9 bases are shared with TRBD1. From germline, CDR1 is SGHVS and CDR2 FQNEAQ. CDR3 length: 15 residues. J was trimmed by 4 bases and V by 1 base; bases with no gene match: 4. The full variable domain, with the rest looked up from reference TRBV7-8 and TRBJ1-1, is GAGVSQSPRYKVAKRGQDVALRCDPISGHVSLFWYQQALGQGPEFLTYFQNEAQLDKSGLPSDRFFAERPEGSVSTLKIQRTQQEDSAVYLCASSLGGQGLTEAFFGQGTRLTVV.

The rearrangement joins TRBV27 to TRBJ1-2; D is possibly TRBD1 (6 bases). The CDR3 is 15 amino acids. Germline V gene lookup returns CDR1 MNHEY and CDR2 SMNVEV (reference sequence). The ends were cut back, 6 bases at V and 8 bases at J, with 22 bases in the middle. CDR3 region: CASRQGSLVLGGYTF. The CDR3 DNA follows: TGTGCCAGCAGACAGGGCAGCCTGGTCCTGGGGGGCTACACCTTC.

This clone occurred a few times. This sequence joins TRBV5-1 and TRBJ2-2; D may be TRBD2 (6 bases). Germline CDR1 SGHRS, CDR2 YFSETQ. The CDR3 length is 15 residues. The germline V and J ends were trimmed by 7 bases and 0 bases, with 13 bases remaining between them. CDR3 protein: CASRGTRPNTGELFF. The CDR3 DNA reads as TGCGCCAGCCGGGGGACCCGACCGAACACCGGGGAGCTGTTTTTT.

The V gene is TRBV7-2, the J gene TRBJ1-4; D is undetermined. The CDR3 sequence is 12 residues long. The germline V gene encodes CDR1 SGHTA and CDR2 FQGNSA. Trimming took 4 bases from V and 4 from J, leaving 4 bases between them. The CDR3 loop reads CASSSVNEKLFF. The CDR3 nucleotides are TGTGCCAGCAGCTCCGTTAATGAAAAACTGTTTTTT.

The chain has TRBV7-2 and TRBJ2-3; 10 bases align to TRBD2. In germline, CDR1 is SGHTA, CDR2 FQGNSA. This CDR3 spans 16 amino acids. V lost 5 bases and J lost 0; bases outside the gene matches: 5. CDR3 nucleotides: TGTGCCAGCAGCCTACTAGCGGGAACTAGCACAGATACGCAGTATTTT. Amino acid sequence: CASSLLAGTSTDTQYF.

The chain combines TRBV19 with TRBJ1-5, with D possibly being TRBD1 (5 bases). Germline CDR1 is LNHDA and CDR2 is SQIVND (reference sequence). CDR3 length equals 15 residues. The V gene lost 8 bases and the J gene lost 1 base, with 15 bases spanning the gap. CDR3 in amino acids: CASGGGSRSNQPQHF. The DNA of the CDR3 is TGTGCCAGTGGGGGGGGGAGTCGGAGCAATCAGCCCCAGCATTTT.

In the case of this clone: The identical CDR3 is also encoded by other nucleotide sequences in the sample. The CDR3 protein is CASSLGQASNQPQHF. The CDR3 DNA follows: TGCGCCAGCAGCTTGGGACAGGCTAGCAATCAGCCCCAGCATTTT. The chain links TRBV5-1 to TRBJ1-5, with D possibly matching TRBD1 (6 bases). CDR3 length: 15 amino acids. The germline CDR1 and CDR2 sequences are SGHRS and YFSETQ. The V end was cut by 0 bases, the J end by 0 bases, with 7 bases between.

This clone has only a few counts. V and J are TRBV3-1 (or the pseudogene TRBV3-2) and TRBJ2-1, with D unresolved. V shed 4 bases and J shed 3 bases, with 4 bases lying between them. CDR3 length: 12 amino acids. From germline, CDR1 is LGHDT and CDR2 YNNKEL (reference sequence). CDR3 in DNA: TGTGCCAGCAGCCCAAACTACAATGAGCAGTTCTTC. This encodes CASSPNYNEQFF.

This chain uses TRBV7-9 with TRBJ2-2; D not resolved. The V end lost 5 bases, the J end lost 0 bases, and 7 bases lay between the germline ends. The CDR3 runs 14 residues. Germline CDR1 reads SEHNR; CDR2 reads FQNEAQ (reference sequence). The CDR3 protein is CASSPSPNTGELFF. The CDR3 coding sequence is TGTGCCAGCAGCCCCTCTCCGAACACCGGGGAGCTGTTTTTT.

V gene TRBV24-1 combines with J gene TRBJ2-1, with D perhaps matching TRBD2 (6 bases). Per germline, CDR1 KGHDR and CDR2 SFDVKD. V dropped 3 bases and J dropped 4 bases, with 9 bases sitting between them. The CDR3 has 14 residues. CDR3 DNA: TGTGCCACCAGTGATCGGGGGAGTTACAATGAGCAGTTCTTC. Residues: CATSDRGSYNEQFF.

V gene TRBV6-4 combines with J gene TRBJ1-6; 11 positions agree with TRBD1. The CDR3 sequence is 15 residues long. Germline CDR1 reads MRHNA; CDR2 reads SNTAGT. The junction had 5 bases not matched to a gene; V was cut back by 3 bases and J by 10 bases. CDR3 in DNA: TGTGCCAGCAGTGAAAGGACAGGGGGCGGATCACCCCTCCACTTT. Its protein product is CASSERTGGGSPLHF.

This chain uses TRBV7-9 with TRBJ1-2; the D gene is possibly TRBD1 (5 bases). The CDR3 loop spans 14 amino acids. V lost 6 bases and J lost 4, with 15 bases in between. Per germline, CDR1 SEHNR and CDR2 FQNEAQ (reference sequence). DNA for the CDR3: TGTGCCAGCAGTAGGCCGGGGGAGAGCTATGGCTACACCTTC. Translating it yields CASSRPGESYGYTF. The whole variable domain, remainder taken from reference TRBV7-9 and TRBJ1-2, is DTGVSQNPRHKITKRGQNVTFRCDPISEHNRLYWYRQTLGQGPEFLTYFQNEAQLEKSRLLSDRFSAERPKGSFSTLEIQRTEQGDSAMYLCASSRPGESYGYTFGSGTRLTVV.

To note about this clone: One junction end does not reproduce the germline sequence, and a read error may be involved. V and J are TRBV7-7 and TRBJ2-5; the D gene is possibly TRBD2 (6 bases). The germline V gene encodes CDR1 SSHAT and CDR2 FNYEAQ (reference sequence). The CDR3 has 14 amino acids. CDR3 loop: CASSVSGLQETQYF. CDR3 in DNA: TGTGCTAGCAGCGTTAGCGGCCTTCAAGAGACCCAGTACTTC.

The chain is built from TRBV6-5 and TRBJ1-1; D is perhaps TRBD1 (5 bases). Germline V gene sequence: CDR1 MNHEY, CDR2 SVGAGI. V was clipped by 5 bases and J by 6 bases, with 16 bases between them. This CDR3 contains 14 residues. This CDR3 reads CASSQRGVAAEAFF. The DNA of the CDR3 is TGTGCCAGCAGTCAACGGGGGGTCGCAGCTGAAGCTTTCTTT.

The rearrangement joins TRBV7-2 to TRBJ2-1; D is undetermined. This CDR3 comprises 18 residues. The V and J ends lost 6 bases and 0 bases respectively, with 21 bases between them. CDR1 and CDR2 (germline): SGHTA, FQGNSA. The CDR3 region is CASRLNPDMADSYNEQFF. For the CDR3, the DNA is TGTGCCAGCAGACTAAACCCCGATATGGCGGACTCCTACAATGAGCAGTTCTTC.

As regards this clone: At one end the junction does not follow the germline gene, possibly because of a read error. The J gene is TRBJ2-5, the V gene TRBV7-7; 13 positions agree with TRBD2. From germline, CDR1 is SSHAT and CDR2 FNYEAQ (reference sequence). This CDR3 contains 17 residues. Here the CDR3 reads CASSLGSGLAGRETQYF. CDR3 coding DNA: TGTGCTAGCAGCTTAGGGTCGGGACTAGCGGGACGGGAGACCCAGTACTTC. Based on the CDR3 plus reference TRBV7-7 and TRBJ2-5, the full variable domain is GAGVSQSPRYKVTKRGQDVTLRCDPISSHATLYWYQQALGQGPEFLTYFNYEAQPDKSGLPSDRFSAERPEGSISTLTIQRTEQRDSAMYRCASSLGSGLAGRETQYFGPGTRLLVL.

DNA of the CDR3: TGCGCCAGCAGCTTGGCGGGACAGGGCTCTGGAAACACCATATATTTT. Translation gives CASSLAGQGSGNTIYF. The genes are TRBV5-1 and TRBJ1-3; 9 bases are a match to TRBD1. Germline loops: CDR1 SGHRS, CDR2 YFSETQ. Trimming removed 0 bases from V and 0 bases from J; junction bases left unmatched: 1. The CDR3 spans 16 residues.

This rearrangement joins TRBV4-2 to TRBJ1-4, with 10 bases that match TRBD1. The germline gives CDR1 LGHNA, CDR2 YNFKEQ. With 8 bases clipped from V and 6 bases from J, the junction kept 9 bases outside the gene matches. CDR3 length: 15 amino acids. This chain's CDR3 is CASCFSGTGDEKLFF. Written as DNA, the CDR3 is TGTGCCAGCTGTTTCTCCGGGACAGGGGATGAAAAACTGTTTTTT.

The chain is built from TRBV29-1 and TRBJ2-7, with D possibly TRBD2 on 6 matching bases. The germline V gene has CDR1 SQVTM and CDR2 ANQGSEA. Trimming shortened V by 6 bases and J by 5 bases, and 17 bases separated the two germline ends. This CDR3 comprises 13 residues. CDR3: CSVNVWRGHEQYF. The CDR3 nucleotides are TGCAGCGTCAATGTTTGGCGGGGCCACGAGCAGTACTTC.

The chain combines TRBV29-1 with TRBJ1-1; D is uncertain. Germline V lookup: CDR1 SQVTM, CDR2 ANQGSEA. Deletions cut 4 bases from V and 0 bases from J, with 9 bases between. CDR3 length: 13 amino acids. CDR3 in amino acids: CSVGGHLNTEAFF. The CDR3 nucleotides read TGCAGCGTTGGCGGGCACTTGAACACTGAAGCTTTCTTT.

The table lists this clone with a count of one. The chain couples TRBV19 to TRBJ2-7; 8 bases align to TRBD2. With 7 bases clipped from V and 0 bases from J, the junction kept 5 bases outside the gene matches. Germline V CDR1 and CDR2: LNHDA, SQIVND (reference sequence). The CDR3 spans 14 residues. CDR3 coding DNA: TGTGCCAGTAAGACTAGCGTGTCCTCCTACGAGCAGTACTTC. Amino acids: CASKTSVSSYEQYF.

This clone occurred once. V usage is TRBV5-4 and J usage is TRBJ1-2; D gene unclear. The V gene lost 3 bases and the J gene lost 8 bases, with 26 bases spanning the gap. Per the germline V gene, CDR1 is SGHNT and CDR2 is YYREEE (reference sequence). This CDR3 is 17 amino acids long. CDR3 sequence reads: CASSSSPSPSGFSGYTF. The DNA for the CDR3 is TGTGCCAGCAGCTCTAGCCCCAGCCCAAGCGGTTTTAGCGGCTACACCTTC.